This passage covers 9 T cell receptor beta chains from one sample sequenced in a study of blood T cell repertoires in COVID-19. Profiling relied on immunoSEQ multiplex PCR, and the TCRdb table lists in-frame clones only, not all of them. The profile shows under 500,000 clones, roughly 87% of them singletons. Sequenced material: PBMCs or T cells enriched from blood (not recorded which). The receptors here all came from a woman aged 18-29 years with acute COVID-19.

V is TRBV18 and J is TRBJ1-3; D gene ambiguous. Germline assignment: CDR1 KGHSH and CDR2 LQKENI. The CDR3 is 15 residues long. V was pared by 3 bases and J by 0 bases, with 9 bases between. In DNA form, the CDR3 reads TGTGCCAGCTCACCGCTTGGGAGCTCTGGAAACACCATATATTTT. Encoded protein: CASSPLGSSGNTIYF.

The chain employs TRBV19 and TRBJ1-5, with D perhaps matching TRBD1 (5 bases). The length of the CDR3 is 14 residues. Germline V gene sequence: CDR1 LNHDA, CDR2 SQIVND (reference sequence). The DNA for the CDR3 is TGTGCTAGTGGAACCGACAGATCCAATCAGCCCCAGCATTTT. Its translation is CASGTDRSNQPQHF.

This chain connects TRBV10-2 to TRBJ2-4, with D possibly matching TRBD1 (5 bases). Per the germline V gene, CDR1 is WSHSY and CDR2 is SAAADI. The CDR3 consists of 15 residues. V was clipped by 3 bases and J by 1 base, with 10 bases between them. The CDR3 DNA reads TGCGCCAGCAGTGACCGAAAGGGGGCCAAAAACATTCAGTACTTC. Encoded protein: CASSDRKGAKNIQYF.

CDR3 protein: CASSQEKRDYNEKLFF. CDR3 DNA: TGCGCCAGCAGCCAAGAGAAGCGGGACTATAATGAAAAACTGTTTTTT. The chain couples TRBV4-3 to TRBJ1-4; a possible D gene is TRBD1 (5 bases). The V and J ends lost 0 bases and 4 bases respectively, with 12 bases between them. The germline V gene has CDR1 LGHNA and CDR2 YSLEER. The CDR3 is 16 amino acids.

J is TRBJ2-1 and V is TRBV7-8, with a possible D match to TRBD2 (7 bases). CDR1 is SGHVS and CDR2 is FQNEAQ in the germline V gene. The CDR3 extends over 15 amino acids. Trimming pared 7 bases from V and 4 bases from J, leaving 17 bases between. The CDR3 region has the DNA TGTGCCAGCAACCTTGGGGGGGCGAAGTACAATGAGCAGTTCTTC. Its protein product is CASNLGGAKYNEQFF.

This chain links TRBV24-1 with TRBJ2-1, with D uncertain. The ends were cut back, 3 bases at V and 3 bases at J, with 8 bases in the middle. Looked up from germline, CDR1 is KGHDR and CDR2 is SFDVKD. The CDR3 runs 14 residues. The CDR3 sequence is CATSDPPYYNEQFF. In nucleotides, the CDR3 is TGTGCCACCAGTGATCCCCCTTACTACAATGAGCAGTTCTTC.

V gene TRBV7-9 combines with J gene TRBJ2-5, with D possibly TRBD2 on 5 matching bases. CDR1 and CDR2 from the germline V gene are SEHNR and FQNEAQ (reference sequence). The length of the CDR3 is 17 residues. V dropped 5 bases and J dropped 3 bases, with 22 bases sitting between them. CDR3 DNA: TGTGCCAGCAGCCGAAATTCAATTATAGGGCGGGAAGAGACCCAGTACTTC. It specifies CASSRNSIIGREETQYF.

This clone was recorded once. The chain is built from TRBV4-3 and TRBJ2-3; TRBD2 matches at 7 bases. Trimming at V came to 0 bases and at J to 0 bases, leaving 6 bases not matched to a gene. The CDR3 is made up of 17 amino acids. Looked up from germline, CDR1 is LGHNA and CDR2 is YSLEER. This chain's CDR3 is CASSQDGWGGSTDTQYF. The DNA of the CDR3 is TGCGCCAGCAGCCAAGATGGGTGGGGGGGAAGCACAGATACGCAGTATTTT.

This sequence joins TRBV5-1 and TRBJ2-7; TRBD2 might be the D (6 bases). Deletions cut 1 base from V and 1 base from J, with 9 bases between. CDR3 length: 14 amino acids. CDR1 is SGHRS, CDR2 YFSETQ, per germline. The chain's CDR3 is CASSLLGGSYEQYF. The CDR3 nucleotides read TGCGCCAGCAGCTTGCTCGGAGGGTCCTACGAGCAGTACTTC.